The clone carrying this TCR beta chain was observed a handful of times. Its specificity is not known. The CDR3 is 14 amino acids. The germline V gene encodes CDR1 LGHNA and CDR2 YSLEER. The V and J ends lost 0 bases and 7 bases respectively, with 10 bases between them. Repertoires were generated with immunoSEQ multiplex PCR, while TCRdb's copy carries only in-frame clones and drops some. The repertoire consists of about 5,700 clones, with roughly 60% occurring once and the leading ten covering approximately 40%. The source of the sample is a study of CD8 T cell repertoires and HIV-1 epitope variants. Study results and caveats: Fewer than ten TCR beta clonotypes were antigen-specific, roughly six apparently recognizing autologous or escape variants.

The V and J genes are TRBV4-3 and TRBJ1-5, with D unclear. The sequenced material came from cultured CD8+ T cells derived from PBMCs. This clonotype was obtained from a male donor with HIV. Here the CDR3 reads CASSQEVGLQPQHF. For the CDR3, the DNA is TGCGCCAGCAGCCAAGAGGTAGGTCTGCAGCCCCAGCATTTT.